The rows below give T cell receptor beta chains drawn from one sample of a study of regulatory T cells in long-lasting Graves disease. TCRdb re-called the multiplex PCR reads through MiXCR, storing one row per CDR3 protein. The data show 360,000 or so distinct CDR3 sequences, roughly 24% seen once. Sequencing was performed on peripheral blood mononuclear cells (PBMCs), taken when the disease was refractory, from a patient treated with antithyroid drugs. The receptor set was obtained from a woman aged 40 to 50 with Graves disease. The CDR3 runs from the conserved cysteine through the conserved F or W. D genes are given only for firm matches. Part of the rows lack a size; the others show once, few, many or a class for expanded clones.

abundance: many
v_gene: TRBV6-1
j_gene: TRBJ1-5
d_gene: .
CDR3aa: CASSTAGQPQHF
CDR3nt: TGTGCCAGCAGTACTGCGGGGCAGCCCCAGCATTTT

abundance: few
v_gene: TRBV14
j_gene: TRBJ1-2
d_gene: .
CDR3aa: CASSQEQGFGYTF
CDR3nt: TGTGCCAGCAGCCAAGAGCAGGGTTTTGGCTACACCTTC

abundance: few
v_gene: TRBV5-8
j_gene: TRBJ1-1
d_gene: .
CDR3aa: CASSFVTPEAFF
CDR3nt: TGTGCCAGCAGCTTCGTGACACCTGAAGCTTTCTTT

abundance: .
v_gene: TRBV7-8
j_gene: TRBJ2-7
d_gene: TRBD2
CDR3aa: CASSHTSGRVPEQYF
CDR3nt: TGTGCCAGCAGCCACACTAGCGGGAGGGTGCCTGAGCAGTACTTC

abundance: many
v_gene: TRBV11-2
j_gene: TRBJ2-5
d_gene: .
CDR3aa: CASSSRTGPSLQYF
CDR3nt: TGTGCCAGCAGCTCCCGAACGGGCCCTTCTTTACAGTACTTC

abundance: few
v_gene: TRBV10-3
j_gene: TRBJ2-5
d_gene: TRBD1
CDR3aa: CAIREQTRGREGETQYF
CDR3nt: TGTGCCATCAGAGAACAAACCAGGGGGCGCGAGGGGGAGACCCAGTACTTC

abundance: .
v_gene: TRBV2
j_gene: TRBJ2-7
d_gene: .
CDR3aa: CANAEYEQYF
CDR3nt: TGTGCCAACGCGGAGTACGAGCAGTACTTC

abundance: many
v_gene: TRBV28
j_gene: TRBJ2-7
d_gene: .
CDR3aa: CASSRDTLSEQYF
CDR3nt: TGTGCCAGCAGCCGGGACACACTTTCCGAGCAGTACTTC

abundance: .
v_gene: TRBV6-2/TRBV6-3
j_gene: TRBJ1-3
d_gene: .
CDR3aa: CASSWVTGSLSGNTIYF
CDR3nt: TGTGCCAGCAGCTGGGTGACAGGTTCCCTCTCTGGAAACACCATATATTTT

abundance: .
v_gene: TRBV3-1
j_gene: TRBJ1-6
d_gene: TRBD1
CDR3aa: CASSSGTGTRSALHF
CDR3nt: TGTGCCAGCAGCTCCGGGACAGGGACTCGTTCGGCCCTCCACTTT

abundance: .
v_gene: TRBV25-1
j_gene: TRBJ2-1
d_gene: TRBD2
CDR3aa: CASSATSGKYNEQFF
CDR3nt: TGTGCCAGCAGTGCGACTAGCGGAAAATACAATGAGCAGTTCTTC

abundance: .
v_gene: TRBV28
j_gene: TRBJ1-4
d_gene: .
CDR3aa: CASTAGGITNEKLFF
CDR3nt: TGTGCCAGCACCGCCGGTGGAATAACTAATGAAAAACTGTTTTTT

abundance: few
v_gene: TRBV6-1
j_gene: TRBJ2-5
d_gene: TRBD1
CDR3aa: CASISSRGLGETQYF
CDR3nt: TGTGCCAGCATCTCATCTAGGGGGCTGGGGGAGACCCAGTACTTC

abundance: many
v_gene: TRBV7-3
j_gene: TRBJ1-4
d_gene: .
CDR3aa: CPQQCQRGVCGEKLFF
CDR3nt: TGTCCGCAGCAGTGCCAAAGGGGGGTTTGTGGTGAAAAACTGTTTTTT

abundance: many
v_gene: TRBV28
j_gene: TRBJ1-5
d_gene: TRBD1
CDR3aa: CASSSGGPSNQPQHF
CDR3nt: TGTGCCAGCAGCTCAGGGGGTCCGAGCAATCAGCCCCAGCATTTT

abundance: few
v_gene: TRBV6-4
j_gene: TRBJ2-7
d_gene: .
CDR3aa: CASSEPGRGGRYEQYF
CDR3nt: TGTGCCAGCAGTGAACCCGGGAGAGGGGGGAGGTACGAGCAGTACTTC

abundance: many
v_gene: TRBV2
j_gene: TRBJ2-7
d_gene: TRBD1
CDR3aa: CASTSGGQGISSLEQYF
CDR3nt: TGTGCCAGCACCTCGGGTGGACAGGGAATTAGCAGTCTCGAGCAGTACTTC

abundance: .
v_gene: TRBV28
j_gene: TRBJ2-1
d_gene: TRBD2
CDR3aa: CASSLSASGSSLYNEQFF
CDR3nt: TGTGCCAGCAGTTTATCGGCTAGCGGGTCCTCCCTATACAATGAGCAGTTCTTC

abundance: .
v_gene: TRBV18
j_gene: TRBJ1-1
d_gene: .
CDR3aa: CASSPPPGNTEAFF
CDR3nt: TGTGCCAGCTCACCACCTCCGGGAAACACTGAAGCTTTCTTT

abundance: .
v_gene: TRBV25-1
j_gene: TRBJ2-5
d_gene: TRBD1
CDR3aa: CASSPGQDSQETQYF
CDR3nt: TGTGCCAGCAGTCCGGGACAGGACTCCCAAGAGACCCAGTACTTC

abundance: many
v_gene: TRBV12-3/TRBV12-4
j_gene: TRBJ2-7
d_gene: .
CDR3aa: CASSHSDPGEQYF
CDR3nt: TGTGCCAGCAGTCATTCGGACCCGGGCGAGCAGTACTTC

abundance: .
v_gene: TRBV6-1
j_gene: TRBJ2-1
d_gene: TRBD2
CDR3aa: CASTRLAGWNEQFF
CDR3nt: TGTGCCAGTACCCGACTAGCGGGGTGGAATGAGCAGTTCTTC

abundance: many
v_gene: TRBV24-1
j_gene: TRBJ2-2
d_gene: .
CDR3aa: CATSAHDGELFF
CDR3nt: TGTGCCACCAGTGCCCATGATGGGGAGCTGTTTTTT

abundance: many
v_gene: TRBV29-1
j_gene: TRBJ2-1
d_gene: TRBD2
CDR3aa: CSVESAGGFNEQFF
CDR3nt: TGCAGCGTTGAAAGTGCGGGAGGGTTCAATGAGCAGTTCTTC

abundance: .
v_gene: TRBV11-2
j_gene: TRBJ1-4
d_gene: .
CDR3aa: CASSLERSNEKLFF
CDR3nt: TGTGCCAGCAGCTTAGAGCGTTCGAATGAAAAACTGTTTTTT

abundance: few
v_gene: TRBV29-1
j_gene: TRBJ2-2
d_gene: .
CDR3aa: CSVETGPGELFF
CDR3nt: TGCAGCGTTGAAACAGGGCCCGGGGAGCTGTTTTTT

abundance: many
v_gene: TRBV6-2/TRBV6-3
j_gene: TRBJ1-5
d_gene: TRBD1
CDR3aa: CAGSTGLYQPQHF
CDR3nt: TGTGCCGGATCGACAGGGCTTTATCAGCCCCAGCATTTT

abundance: .
v_gene: TRBV5-4
j_gene: TRBJ2-1
d_gene: .
CDR3aa: CASSPTTSSYNEQFF
CDR3nt: TGTGCCAGCAGCCCGACCACGAGCTCCTACAATGAGCAGTTCTTC

abundance: few
v_gene: TRBV7-9
j_gene: TRBJ1-4
d_gene: TRBD1
CDR3aa: CASSLKRDSTNEKLFF
CDR3nt: TGTGCCAGCAGCTTAAAACGGGACAGTACAAATGAAAAACTGTTTTTT

abundance: many
v_gene: TRBV6-1
j_gene: TRBJ1-5
d_gene: TRBD1
CDR3aa: CASSDTPGQTPRQPQHF
CDR3nt: TGTGCCAGCAGTGACACTCCGGGACAGACCCCTCGGCAGCCCCAGCATTTT

abundance: .
v_gene: TRBV3-1
j_gene: TRBJ2-2
d_gene: .
CDR3aa: CASSQEEHTGELFF
CDR3nt: TGTGCCAGCAGCCAAGAAGAGCACACCGGGGAGCTGTTTTTT

abundance: many
v_gene: TRBV6-1
j_gene: TRBJ2-6
d_gene: TRBD1
CDR3aa: CASTPTLGGGGANVLTF
CDR3nt: TGTGCCAGCACTCCTACCCTAGGGGGCGGTGGGGCCAACGTCCTGACTTTC

abundance: few
v_gene: TRBV29-1
j_gene: TRBJ2-2
d_gene: TRBD1
CDR3aa: CSVEPQTGETGELFF
CDR3nt: TGCAGCGTTGAGCCTCAGACAGGGGAAACCGGGGAGCTGTTTTTT

abundance: .
v_gene: TRBV10-3
j_gene: TRBJ2-1
d_gene: TRBD2
CDR3aa: CAISVGGRAGNEQFF
CDR3nt: TGTGCCATCAGTGTCGGCGGGAGGGCCGGGAATGAGCAGTTCTTC

abundance: .
v_gene: TRBV20-1
j_gene: TRBJ1-1
d_gene: .
CDR3aa: CSARVRPGLEAFF
CDR3nt: TGCAGTGCTAGGGTTAGACCAGGCCTTGAAGCTTTCTTT

abundance: .
v_gene: TRBV9
j_gene: TRBJ1-2
d_gene: .
CDR3aa: CASSDRGVHGYTF
CDR3nt: TGTGCCAGCAGCGACCGGGGGGTCCATGGCTACACCTTC

abundance: few
v_gene: TRBV5-1
j_gene: TRBJ1-3
d_gene: .
CDR3aa: CASSTLPGNTIYF
CDR3nt: TGCGCCAGCAGCACGCTGCCCGGAAACACCATATATTTT

abundance: few
v_gene: TRBV9
j_gene: TRBJ2-2
d_gene: .
CDR3aa: CASSVSQASTAGELFF
CDR3nt: TGTGCCAGCAGCGTATCTCAAGCTTCCACCGCCGGGGAGCTGTTTTTT

abundance: few
v_gene: TRBV20-1
j_gene: TRBJ2-7
d_gene: TRBD1
CDR3aa: CSARGTGTNEQYF
CDR3nt: TGCAGTGCTAGAGGGACAGGGACCAACGAGCAGTACTTC

abundance: many
v_gene: TRBV20-1
j_gene: TRBJ1-1
d_gene: .
CDR3aa: CSATRPKMNTEAFF
CDR3nt: TGCAGTGCTACTAGACCGAAGATGAACACTGAAGCTTTCTTT

abundance: .
v_gene: TRBV28
j_gene: TRBJ2-3
d_gene: TRBD2
CDR3aa: CASGLARRTDTQYF
CDR3nt: TGTGCCAGCGGACTAGCGCGGCGCACAGATACGCAGTATTTT

abundance: .
v_gene: TRBV3-1
j_gene: TRBJ1-2
d_gene: .
CDR3aa: CASSQHRDVPNYGYTF
CDR3nt: TGTGCCAGCAGCCAGCACAGGGACGTACCTAACTATGGCTACACCTTC

abundance: few
v_gene: TRBV7-2
j_gene: TRBJ1-2
d_gene: .
CDR3aa: CASSLGTRFYGYTF
CDR3nt: TGTGCCAGCAGTTTAGGGACAAGGTTCTATGGCTACACCTTC

abundance: .
v_gene: TRBV6-1
j_gene: TRBJ2-5
d_gene: .
CDR3aa: CASSRARAETQYF
CDR3nt: TGTGCCAGCAGTAGGGCGCGGGCGGAGACCCAGTACTTC

abundance: .
v_gene: TRBV7-2
j_gene: TRBJ2-7
d_gene: .
CDR3aa: CASSLQGIGYEQHF
CDR3nt: TGTGCCAGCAGCTTACAGGGAATTGGCTACGAGCAGCACTTC

abundance: many
v_gene: TRBV24-1
j_gene: TRBJ2-2
d_gene: TRBD1
CDR3aa: CATRGTGDTGELFF
CDR3nt: TGTGCCACCCGAGGGACAGGAGACACCGGGGAGCTGTTTTTT

abundance: .
v_gene: TRBV20-1
j_gene: TRBJ1-2
d_gene: .
CDR3aa: CSASSQYYGYTF
CDR3nt: TGCAGTGCTAGTTCTCAGTACTATGGCTACACCTTC

abundance: .
v_gene: TRBV28
j_gene: TRBJ1-2
d_gene: TRBD1
CDR3aa: CASSHGGTGFPGYTF
CDR3nt: TGTGCCAGCAGCCATGGCGGGACAGGGTTTCCTGGCTACACCTTC